This T cell receptor beta chain was recorded in a study of blood T cell repertoires in COVID-19. TCRdb's copy holds only in-frame clones and misses some; the assay was immunoSEQ multiplex PCR. The sample consists of about 180,000 clones, about 81% of them appearing once. The CDR3 runs 16 residues. CDR1 and CDR2 (germline): LGHNA, YNFKEQ. V trimming: 0 bases; J trimming: 6 bases; junction bases outside the gene matches: 5. The rearrangement joins TRBV4-2 to TRBJ2-3; TRBD2 matches at 11 bases. Sequencing input: peripheral blood. The source of this sequence is a woman older than 75 with COVID-19, enrolled during active disease. DNA of the CDR3: TGTGCCAGCAGCCAAGAACGTAGCGGGGGGGCCGATACGCAGTATTTT. This translates into CASSQERSGGADTQYF.